The next 28 T cell receptor beta chains were all read from a single sample in a study of cytotoxic CD8 clonotypes in ibrutinib-treated CLL. Sequenced by immunoSEQ multiplex PCR; TCRdb stores in-frame clones only, minus some. The repertoire holds about 17,000 clones, about two thirds seen once, with more than 25% in the top ten. The sample was PBMCs, taken after 12 months of ibrutinib treatment. All receptors derive from a human donor with chronic lymphocytic leukemia.

The rearrangement uses TRBV9 and TRBJ2-4, with D maybe TRBD1 (5 bases). The V gene's germline CDR1 is SGDLS and CDR2 YYNGEE. V lost 2 bases to trimming and J lost 6 bases, with 12 bases between them. The CDR3 has 14 residues. The chain's CDR3 is CASSVLGQGNIQYF. The DNA for the CDR3 is TGTGCCAGCAGCGTTCTTGGACAAGGAAACATTCAGTACTTC.

The chain links TRBV30 to TRBJ1-2; no definite D call. Germline-derived CDR1 and CDR2 are GTSNPN and SVGIG (reference sequence). The CDR3 totals 14 residues. The ends were cut back, 0 bases at V and 8 bases at J, with 16 bases in the middle. CDR3 DNA: TGTGCCTGGAGTGTATTTGTGGGTTCAACGGGCTACACCTTC. It translates to CAWSVFVGSTGYTF.

J is TRBJ2-1 and V is TRBV18; 10 positions match TRBD2. This CDR3 has 15 amino acids. Per the germline V gene, CDR1 is KGHSH and CDR2 is LQKENI. J gave up 8 bases and V 6 bases, and 10 bases lay outside the gene matches. The CDR3 DNA reads as TGTGCCAGCTCCCCGGCTAGCGGGAGTGCATATGAGCAGTTCTTC. Translating it yields CASSPASGSAYEQFF.

The chain recombines TRBV19 with TRBJ2-1, with 10 nucleotides matching TRBD2. This CDR3 spans 16 amino acids. V lost 5 bases and J lost 5; bases outside the gene matches: 9. Per the germline V gene, CDR1 is LNHDA and CDR2 is SQIVND (reference sequence). Written as DNA, the CDR3 is TGTGCCAGTAGTCCCTCCTGGACTAGCGGCGACAATGAGCAGTTCTTC. It encodes CASSPSWTSGDNEQFF.

The V call is TRBV9, the J call TRBJ1-4; 7 bases map to TRBD1. Trimming took 0 bases from V and 8 from J; bases not matched to a gene: 4. The CDR3 is 14 amino acids. Germline CDR1 reads SGDLS; CDR2 reads YYNGEE. CDR3 sequence (DNA): TGTGCCAGCAGCGTAGGCGACAGGGACGAAAAACTGTTTTTT. Translated, it gives CASSVGDRDEKLFF.

Details on this clone: At one end the junction does not follow the germline gene, possibly because of a read error. The CDR3 spells CASSEDSVGSQGGKLFF. CDR3 in DNA: TGTGCCAGCAGTGAAGACAGTGTCGGATCACAGGGCGGGAAACTGTTTTTT. This chain joins TRBV10-3 and TRBJ1-4; tentatively, D is TRBD1 (6 bases). The CDR3 extends over 17 amino acids. Germline assignment: CDR1 ENHRY and CDR2 SYGVKD.

V is TRBV9 and J is TRBJ2-1; no clear D gene. Germline CDR1 is SGDLS and CDR2 is YYNGEE. This CDR3 spans 16 amino acids. The germline V and J ends were trimmed by 0 bases and 2 bases, with 12 bases remaining between them. This chain's CDR3 is CASSVAGWQTYNEQFF. In DNA form, the CDR3 reads TGTGCCAGCAGCGTAGCCGGGTGGCAGACCTACAATGAGCAGTTCTTC.

The V gene is TRBV19, the J gene TRBJ2-5; 8 nucleotides line up with TRBD1. In germline, CDR1 is LNHDA, CDR2 SQIVND (reference sequence). There are 15 residues in the CDR3. The trim removed 5 bases at V and 5 bases at J, leaving 10 bases unmatched. The CDR3 loop reads CASSHQTGAGETQYF. DNA for the CDR3: TGTGCCAGTAGTCACCAGACAGGGGCTGGGGAGACCCAGTACTTC.

The chain has TRBV28 and TRBJ2-7; TRBD1 might be the D (6 bases). CDR3 length equals 13 residues. Trimming stripped 2 bases from V and 3 bases from J, with 8 bases between. The germline V gene encodes CDR1 MDHEN and CDR2 SYDVKM. The CDR3 reads CASSLPGDYEQYF. In DNA, the CDR3 is TGTGCCAGCAGTTTACCAGGGGACTACGAGCAGTACTTC.

The gene calls are TRBV6-1 and TRBJ2-7; D remains ambiguous. V was clipped by 2 bases and J by 4 bases, with 6 bases between them. Germline assignment: CDR1 MNHNS and CDR2 SASEGT. The CDR3 contains 12 residues. The DNA of the CDR3 is TGTGCCAGCAGTGAACTGGGGTACGAGCAGTACTTC. It specifies CASSELGYEQYF.

The gene calls are TRBV6-5 and TRBJ1-1; 8 nucleotides line up with TRBD1. The V gene's germline CDR1 is MNHEY and CDR2 SVGAGI. The CDR3 runs to 15 residues. After removal of 5 bases from V and 4 bases from J, the junction contained 9 bases not matched to a gene. CDR3 bases: TGTGCCAGCAGTCGCTACACAGGGGGGGTCACTGAAGCTTTCTTT. Its translation: CASSRYTGGVTEAFF.

The CDR3 DNA is TGTGCCAGCCAACTAGCGGACTCTTACGAGCAGTACTTC. This gives the protein CASQLADSYEQYF. J is TRBJ2-7 and V is TRBV2; 8 bases are shared with TRBD2. The germline gives CDR1 SNHLY, CDR2 FYNNEI. CDR3 length equals 13 residues. The V gene end was trimmed by 8 bases and the J gene end by 4 bases; junction bases not matched to a gene: 7.

This clone was counted only a few times. The V call is TRBV4-1, the J call TRBJ2-7; D is possibly TRBD1 (6 bases). CDR1 and CDR2 (germline): MGHRA, YSYEKL. The V end was cut by 1 base, the J end by 2 bases, with 9 bases between. CDR3 length: 14 residues. For the CDR3, the DNA is TGCGCCAGCAGCCAAGTAGGACAGACCTACGAGCAGTACTTC. Protein: CASSQVGQTYEQYF.

In this sample, this clone turned up a few times. The CDR3 DNA reads TGTGCCAGCAGCCAAGATACAGCCTACTATGGCTACACCTTC. Protein sequence: CASSQDTAYYGYTF. The genes are TRBV4-2 and TRBJ1-2; no reliable D call. V shed 0 bases and J shed 3 bases, with 8 bases lying between them. In germline, CDR1 is LGHNA, CDR2 YNFKEQ. CDR3 length equals 14 residues.

This clone occurred a few times. The rearrangement uses TRBV5-6 and TRBJ1-1; D unclear. The CDR3 covers 15 residues. Germline V gene lookup returns CDR1 SGHDT and CDR2 YYEEEE. V was shortened by 2 bases and J by 6 bases, with 17 bases between the two germline ends. CDR3 sequence (DNA): TGTGCCAGCAGCTTCGTCAGCTTGGGCGGTGCTGAAGCTTTCTTT. It yields the protein CASSFVSLGGAEAFF.

This sequence joins TRBV5-1 and TRBJ2-2; TRBD2 matches 13 bases. The CDR3 contains 15 residues. The germline gives CDR1 SGHRS, CDR2 YFSETQ. The V gene end was trimmed by 4 bases and the J gene end by 13 bases; junction bases not matched to a gene: 10. CDR3 residues: CASSPPGTSGIALFF. The CDR3, as DNA: TGCGCCAGCAGCCCACCCGGGACTAGCGGGATTGCGCTGTTTTTT.

J is TRBJ2-7 and V is TRBV6-1, with TRBD1 matching 7 bases. V shed 6 bases and J 3 bases; nucleotides not matched to a gene: 5. The germline gives CDR1 MNHNS, CDR2 SASEGT. CDR3 length equals 13 residues. CDR3 bases: TGTGCCAGCAGCTCGGGACAGAACTACGAGCAGTACTTC. The encoded protein is CASSSGQNYEQYF.

This clone was seen a few times. The chain joins TRBV19 to TRBJ2-7; 7 nucleotides align to TRBD1. Germline CDR1 LNHDA, CDR2 SQIVND (reference sequence). The CDR3 spans 13 residues. Losses at the gene ends were 7 bases for V and 0 bases for J; bases not matched to a gene: 3. The DNA for the CDR3 is TGTGCCAGTAAGCACAGGGGCTCCTACGAGCAGTACTTC. This gives the protein CASKHRGSYEQYF.

V and J are TRBV14 and TRBJ2-1; TRBD2 matches at 7 bases. Unmatched junction bases numbered 6, after V lost 0 bases and J lost 4 bases. Per the germline V gene, CDR1 is SGHDN and CDR2 is FVKESK. The CDR3 length is 16 residues. CDR3 protein: CASSQDGAGKYNEQFF. The CDR3 DNA is TGTGCCAGCAGCCAAGATGGAGCGGGGAAATACAATGAGCAGTTCTTC.

This rearrangement joins TRBV11-3 to TRBJ2-1; TRBD1 or TRBD2 may be the D gene (5 bases each). This CDR3 contains 12 residues. Germline CDR1 and CDR2: SGHNT and YENEEA. Trimming removed 0 bases from V and 9 bases from J, with 6 bases in between. This CDR3 is CASSLDGAEQFF. The CDR3 DNA follows: TGTGCCAGCAGCTTAGACGGGGCTGAGCAGTTCTTC.

The chain carries TRBV7-6 and TRBJ1-1; no reliable D call. This CDR3 comprises 14 residues. CDR1 and CDR2 from the germline V gene are SGHVS and FNYEAQ. Trimming cost V 2 bases and J 1 base, with 8 bases left between them. The CDR3 is CASSLMQENTEAFF. The DNA for the CDR3 is TGTGCCAGCAGCTTAATGCAAGAGAACACTGAAGCTTTCTTT.

V and J are TRBV4-1 and TRBJ1-2; D gene unclear. The CDR3 extends over 15 amino acids. Trimming removed 0 bases at V and 4 bases at J, with 12 bases between. The V gene's germline CDR1 is MGHRA and CDR2 YSYEKL. The CDR3 nucleotides read TGCGCCAGCAGCCAAGATTTTTTGGCGCCCTATGGCTACACCTTC. Encoded protein: CASSQDFLAPYGYTF.

Regarding this clone: One end of the junction is discordant with germline, which a read error may explain. The chain has TRBV5-1 and TRBJ2-3; the match to TRBD2 covers 9 bases. The CDR3 totals 15 residues. Germline CDR1 and CDR2: SGHRS and YFSETQ. CDR3 region: CASSLVLAGTGTQYF. The CDR3 coding sequence is TGCGCCAGCAGCTTGGTACTAGCGGGCACAGGTACGCAGTATTTT.

The chain links TRBV6-6 to TRBJ1-3, with 7 bases lining up with TRBD1. The CDR3 length is 15 residues. Germline values: CDR1 MNHNY, CDR2 SVGAGI (reference sequence). J gave up 2 bases and V 4 bases, and 5 bases lay outside the gene matches. The CDR3, as DNA: TGTGCCAGCAGTTCCAGACAGGGCGCTGGAAACACCATATATTTT. Its translation: CASSSRQGAGNTIYF.

V gene TRBV11-3 combines with J gene TRBJ1-2; maybe TRBD1 (6 bases). This CDR3 contains 12 residues. The germline V and J ends were trimmed by 3 bases and 7 bases, with 9 bases remaining between them. Germline CDR1 is SGHNT and CDR2 is YENEEA. The CDR3 sequence is CASSLQGSGYTF. The CDR3 DNA follows: TGTGCCAGCAGCTTGCAGGGGTCTGGCTACACCTTC. The whole variable domain, remainder taken from reference TRBV11-3 and TRBJ1-2, is EAGVVQSPRYKIIEKKQPVAFWCNPISGHNTLYWYLQNLGQGPELLIRYENEEAVDDSQLPKDRFSAERLKGVDSTLKIQPAELGDSAVYLCASSLQGSGYTFGSGTRLTVV.

V gene TRBV19 combines with J gene TRBJ2-3; no clear D gene. In germline, CDR1 is LNHDA, CDR2 SQIVND (reference sequence). V was shortened by 4 bases and J by 3 bases, with 11 bases between the two germline ends. CDR3 length: 14 residues. CDR3 loop: CASSTGLQTDTQYF. In nucleotides, the CDR3 is TGTGCCAGTAGTACGGGCTTACAAACAGATACGCAGTATTTT. Full variable domain (remainder filled in from reference TRBV19 and TRBJ2-3): DGGITQSPKYLFRKEGQNVTLSCEQNLNHDAMYWYRQDPGQGLRLIYYSQIVNDFQKGDIAEGYSVSREKKESFPLTVTSAQKNPTAFYLCASSTGLQTDTQYFGPGTRLTVL.

The V and J genes are TRBV19 and TRBJ1-5, with TRBD1 as a possible D gene (5 bases). Germline assignment: CDR1 LNHDA and CDR2 SQIVND (reference sequence). This CDR3 contains 15 residues. Trimming removed 3 bases at V and 5 bases at J, with 14 bases between. In DNA form, the CDR3 reads TGTGCCAGTAGTATTAACGGGGGTTCGGATCAGCCCCAGCATTTT. As protein: CASSINGGSDQPQHF.

The chain is built from TRBV4-1 and TRBJ2-7; D may be TRBD2 (5 bases). There are 18 residues in the CDR3. The ends were cut back, 0 bases at V and 3 bases at J, with 21 bases in the middle. The germline gives CDR1 MGHRA, CDR2 YSYEKL. The CDR3 region is CASSQELRGAAAGYEQYF. The CDR3 DNA reads TGCGCCAGCAGCCAAGAGCTTCGGGGAGCGGCCGCAGGCTACGAGCAGTACTTC.